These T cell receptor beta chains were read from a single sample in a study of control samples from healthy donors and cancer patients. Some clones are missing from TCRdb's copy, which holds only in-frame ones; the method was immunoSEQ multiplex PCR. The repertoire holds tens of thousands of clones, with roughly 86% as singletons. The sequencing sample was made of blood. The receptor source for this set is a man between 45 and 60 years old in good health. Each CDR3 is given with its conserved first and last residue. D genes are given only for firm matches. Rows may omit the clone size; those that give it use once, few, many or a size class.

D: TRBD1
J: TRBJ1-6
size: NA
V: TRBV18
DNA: TGTGCCAGCTCCCAGGGACAGACGGATTCACCCCTCCACTTT
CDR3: CASSQGQTDSPLHF

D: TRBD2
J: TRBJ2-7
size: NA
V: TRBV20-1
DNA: TGCAGTGCTAGTTTTCCTAGCGGGGGGCCCCCCTACGAGCAGTACTTC
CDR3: CSASFPSGGPPYEQYF

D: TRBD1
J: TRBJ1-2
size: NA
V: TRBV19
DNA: TGTGCCAGTAGTTCAACAGGGGAATACGGCTACACCTTC
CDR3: CASSSTGEYGYTF

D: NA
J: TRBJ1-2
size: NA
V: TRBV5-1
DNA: TGCGCCAGCAGCCCAGGACAAAGCGGTAGCTATGGCTACACCTTC
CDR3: CASSPGQSGSYGYTF

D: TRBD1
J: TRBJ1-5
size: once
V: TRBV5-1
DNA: TGCGCCAGCAGGCCCGGGACAGGGGTTCAGCCCCAGCATTTT
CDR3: CASRPGTGVQPQHF

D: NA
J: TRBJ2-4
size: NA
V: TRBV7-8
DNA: TGTGCCAGCAGCCCTCGCGGGGACCTCTTAGCCAAAAACATTCAGTACTTC
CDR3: CASSPRGDLLAKNIQYF

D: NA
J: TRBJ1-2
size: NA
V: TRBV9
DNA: TGTGCCAGCAGCGTAGGAGGGGATGGCTACACCTTC
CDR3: CASSVGGDGYTF

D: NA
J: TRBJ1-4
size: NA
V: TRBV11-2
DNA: TGTGCCAGCAGCCCAGAAAGGATGAAGGGGGGAAAACTGTTTTTT
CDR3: CASSPERMKGGKLFF

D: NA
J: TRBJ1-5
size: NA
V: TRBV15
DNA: TGTGCCACCAGCAGAGTGACAGTGGGTGGTAATCAGCCCCAGCATTTT
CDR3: CATSRVTVGGNQPQHF

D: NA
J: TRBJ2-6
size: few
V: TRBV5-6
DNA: TGTGCCAGCAGCTTGGGTGGCCCTGGGGCCAACGTCCTGACTTTC
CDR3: CASSLGGPGANVLTF

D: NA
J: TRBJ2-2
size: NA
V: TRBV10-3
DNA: TGTGCCATCAGTGTAGGCTCCCCGAACACCGGGGAGCTGTTTTTT
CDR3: CAISVGSPNTGELFF

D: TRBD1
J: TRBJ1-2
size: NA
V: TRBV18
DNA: TGTGCCAGCTCACCACCCTTAGGGGGCGGACATGGCTACACCTTC
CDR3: CASSPPLGGGHGYTF

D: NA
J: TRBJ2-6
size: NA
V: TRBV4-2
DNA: TGTGCCAGCAGCCAAGATGAGGGACTCTGGAGCTCTGGGGCCAACGTCCTGACTTTC
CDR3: CASSQDEGLWSSGANVLTF

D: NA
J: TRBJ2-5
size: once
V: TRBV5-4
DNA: TGTGCCAGCAGCTTGAGAGGAGGGGGCCAAGAGACCCAGTACTTC
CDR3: CASSLRGGGQETQYF

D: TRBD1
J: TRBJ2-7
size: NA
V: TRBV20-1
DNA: TGCAGTGCTAGTAGCAGGGGGCGCTCCTACGAGCAGTACTTC
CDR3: CSASSRGRSYEQYF

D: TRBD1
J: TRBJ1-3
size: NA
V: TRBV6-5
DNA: TGTGCCAGCAGATTTACAGGGGCGAAAGGAAACACCATATATTTT
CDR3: CASRFTGAKGNTIYF

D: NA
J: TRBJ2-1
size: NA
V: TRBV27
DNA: TGTGCCAGCAGTTGGGGGGACCCCTACAATGAGCAGTTCTTC
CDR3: CASSWGDPYNEQFF

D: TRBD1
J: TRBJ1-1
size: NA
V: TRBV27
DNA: TGTGCCAGCAGTTCGGACAGGGGACTCACTGAAGCTTTCTTT
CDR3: CASSSDRGLTEAFF

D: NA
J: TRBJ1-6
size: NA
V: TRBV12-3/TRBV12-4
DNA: TGTGCCAGCAGTTTCTTTTTGGATTCACCCCTCCACTTT
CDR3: CASSFFLDSPLHF

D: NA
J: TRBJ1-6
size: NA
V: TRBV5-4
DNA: TGTGCCAGCAGCTTTAAGGGGATTCTAAATTCACCCCTCCACTTT
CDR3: CASSFKGILNSPLHF

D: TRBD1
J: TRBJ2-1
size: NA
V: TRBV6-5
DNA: TGTGCCAGCAGTTACTCTGGACAGGGGAGGTACAATGAGCAGTTCTTC
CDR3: CASSYSGQGRYNEQFF

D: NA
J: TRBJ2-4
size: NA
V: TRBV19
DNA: TGTGCCAGTAGTATGCTGACAAATGTAGCCAAAAACATTCAGTACTTC
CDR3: CASSMLTNVAKNIQYF

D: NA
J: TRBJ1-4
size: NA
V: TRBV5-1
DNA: TGCGCCAGCAGCGGAGCCTATGAAAAACTGTTTTTT
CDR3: CASSGAYEKLFF

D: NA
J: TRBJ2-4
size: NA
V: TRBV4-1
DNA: TGCGCCAGCAGCCAAGAACGCCTCTTTAACATTCAGTACTTC
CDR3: CASSQERLFNIQYF

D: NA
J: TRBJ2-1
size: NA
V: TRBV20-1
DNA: TGCAGTGCTAGTGGGTTGACCTTCTACAATGAGCAGTTCTTC
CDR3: CSASGLTFYNEQFF

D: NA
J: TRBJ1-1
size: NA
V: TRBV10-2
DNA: TGCGCCAGCAGGGAGACAGAACGCACTGAAGCTTTCTTT
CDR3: CASRETERTEAFF

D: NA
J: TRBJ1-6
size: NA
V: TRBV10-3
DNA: TGTGCCATCAGTGCGGAGGGTCCGGCTAATTCACCCCTCCACTTT
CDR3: CAISAEGPANSPLHF

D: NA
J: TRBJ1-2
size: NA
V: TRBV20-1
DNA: TGCAGTGGTTGGGCTGACTATGGCTACACCTTC
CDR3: CSGWADYGYTF

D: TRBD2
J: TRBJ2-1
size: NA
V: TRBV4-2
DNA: TGTGCCAGCAGCCAAGATTTCGGGGGGGGAGCCTACAATGAGCAGTTCTTC
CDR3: CASSQDFGGGAYNEQFF

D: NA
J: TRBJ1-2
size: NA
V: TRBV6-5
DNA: TGTGCCAGCAGACGAACAGAGGATGGCTACACCTTC
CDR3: CASRRTEDGYTF

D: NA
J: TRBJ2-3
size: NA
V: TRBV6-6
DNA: TGTGCCAGCAGTTACAAAGGGAGAACAGATACGCAGTATTTT
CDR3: CASSYKGRTDTQYF

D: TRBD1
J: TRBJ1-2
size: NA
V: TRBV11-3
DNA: TGTGCCAGCAGCTCGTCACCGGGACAGGGGGCGGACTATGGCTACACCTTC
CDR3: CASSSSPGQGADYGYTF

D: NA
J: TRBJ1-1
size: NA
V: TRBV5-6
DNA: TGTGCCAGCAGCTTAAGGGGGGACGCTTTCTTT
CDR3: CASSLRGDAFF

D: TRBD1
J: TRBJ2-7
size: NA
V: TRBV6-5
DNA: TGTGCCAGCAGTTACCCCCGACAGGGATCGCCCTACGAGCAGTACTTC
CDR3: CASSYPRQGSPYEQYF

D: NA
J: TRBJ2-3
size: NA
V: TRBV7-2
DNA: TGTGCCAGCAGCTTACCTTCCGAGGGAGATACGCAGTATTTT
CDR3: CASSLPSEGDTQYF

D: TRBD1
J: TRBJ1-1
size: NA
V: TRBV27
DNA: TGTGCCAGCAGCCCCCGGGCGACAGGGGGAGGAACGGACACTGAAGCTTTCTTT
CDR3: CASSPRATGGGTDTEAFF

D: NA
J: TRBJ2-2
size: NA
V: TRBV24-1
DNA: TGTGCCACCAGTGATGACGAGGAACAGGTTACCGGGGAGCTGTTTTTT
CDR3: CATSDDEEQVTGELFF

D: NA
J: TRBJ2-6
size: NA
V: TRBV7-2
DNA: TGTGCCAGCAGCTTATTCGCCCCCTGGGATGGGGCCAACGTCCTGACTTTC
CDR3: CASSLFAPWDGANVLTF

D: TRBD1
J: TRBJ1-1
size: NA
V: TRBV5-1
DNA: TGCGCCAGCAGCAGACAGGGGAACACTGAAGCTTTCTTT
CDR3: CASSRQGNTEAFF

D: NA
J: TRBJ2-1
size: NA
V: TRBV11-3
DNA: TGTGCCAGCAGCACGGGACGGGGGTTCCACAATGAGCAGTTCTTC
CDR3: CASSTGRGFHNEQFF

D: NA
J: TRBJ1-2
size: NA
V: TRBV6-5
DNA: TGTGCCGGCAGCTCATCAGGGGTCTATGGCTACACCTTC
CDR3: CAGSSSGVYGYTF

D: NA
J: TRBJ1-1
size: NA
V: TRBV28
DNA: TGTGCCAGCAGTTTCAGGGGCAGGGGAAGGAACACTGAAGCTTTCTTT
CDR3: CASSFRGRGRNTEAFF

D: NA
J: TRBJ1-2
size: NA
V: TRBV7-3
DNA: TGTGCCAGCAGCGAGACAGCTAACTATGGCTACACCTTC
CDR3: CASSETANYGYTF

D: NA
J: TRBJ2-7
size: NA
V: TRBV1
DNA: TGCACGAGAGGGGGAATCCCTCCCTCCTACGAGCAGTACTTC
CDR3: CTRGGIPPSYEQYF